The sequence of this T cell receptor beta chain was determined in a study of blood T cell repertoires in COVID-19. Background on the study: Material from acute and convalescent COVID-19 was sourced from the United States, Italy and Spain.

Authors' processing steps: Amplification from reference gene primers served as the basis for estimated nucleated cell counts. TCRdb's copy holds only in-frame clones and misses some; the assay was immunoSEQ multiplex PCR. From that table come the V and J calls and clone size; the DNA was used to work out D and trimming. Of roughly 200,000 clones detected, more than 65% appear once; the ten largest clones hold approximately 4.8%. Germline assignment: CDR1 KGHSH and CDR2 LQKENI. V was clipped by 6 bases and J by 0 bases; unmatched bases: 3. There are 16 residues in the CDR3. The sequence was collected from a man in his fifties or sixties with active or convalescent COVID-19. Specimen: peripheral blood. V usage is TRBV18 and J usage is TRBJ2-2; TRBD1 aligns across 11 bases. The CDR3, as DNA: TGTGCCAGCTCCGGACAGGGGGCCACGAACACCGGGGAGCTGTTTTTT. It codes for CASSGQGATNTGELFF.